This record covers a single TCR beta chain. Its antigen is undetermined. The CDR3 covers 14 residues. Treatment denoted: randomized to nivolumab then ipilimumab (arm A) or the reverse (arm B). Assay: immunoSEQ multiplex PCR; the TCRdb copy retains only in-frame clones and omits some. The profile shows about 5,100 clones, roughly 22% of them singletons. The sample originates from a study of sequential checkpoint blockade in melanoma. Whole-study findings and limits: PD-L1 staining and CD8+ counts, not mutational load, tracked tumor T-cell clonality.

The rearrangement links TRBV12-2 to TRBJ1-1. TRBV12-2 is assigned pseudogene status. The TCR originated in a human donor with melanoma. Sequenced here: tumor tissue (inferred from file names), sampled from a patient given nivolumab and ipilimumab in sequence. CDR3 sequence: CATLGWVGNTEAFF. CDR3 coding DNA: TGTGCCACCCTAGGGTGGGTAGGGAACACTGAAGCTTTCTTT.